This T cell receptor (beta chain) was sequenced during a study of Tregs in tolerant kidney transplant recipients. Study context: Sorting after B cell culture yielded CD25+CD127- and 4-1BB+CD40L- CD4+ cells. Sorting of CD4+CD25+CD127- cells followed approximately three-day belatacept mixed lymphocyte reactions, sometimes with roughly 5-day graft donor restimulation. Findings and limits, study-wide: Validation in larger populations is needed because few patients were studied. Biological reproducibility was not directly addressed, but technical replication error appeared minimal.

V lost 5 bases and J 2 bases, leaving 9 bases between the germline ends. The CDR3 totals 13 residues. Germline values: CDR1 MNHGY, CDR2 SVAAGI. Data came from immunoSEQ multiplex PCR; TCRdb stores just in-frame clones and leaves some out. The table lists under 2,000 clones, approximately 44% of them singletons. This clone was found a few times. Its antigen is unidentified. The sequence was collected from a human patient who received a combined kidney and bone marrow transplant. Some T cells may trace back to the graft donor. The specimen sequenced was Tregs from blood cultured with allogeneic cells. The V and J genes are TRBV6-9 and TRBJ1-2; D remains unclear. Here the CDR3 reads CASSTVGNYGYTF. Here the CDR3 DNA reads TGTGCCAGCAGTACGGTGGGGAACTATGGCTACACCTTC.